A selection of T cell receptor beta chains follows, all from one sample in a study of beta chain features in type 1 diabetes. Some clones are missing from TCRdb's copy, which holds only in-frame ones; the method was immunoSEQ multiplex PCR. This table has about 230,000 clones, 16% appearing once. The specimen was naive CD4+ T cells from blood. The receptors were gathered from a man aged 30 to 45 with type 1 diabetes. Both conserved end residues are trimmed from each CDR3. The D gene is left open where the match is weak.

v_gene: TRBV30
j_gene: TRBJ2-7
len: 8
d_gene: -
CDR3aa: ASRTYEQY

v_gene: TRBV6-5
j_gene: TRBJ2-1
len: 12
d_gene: -
CDR3aa: ASREDSSYNEQF

v_gene: TRBV14
j_gene: TRBJ2-1
len: 14
d_gene: TRBD1
CDR3aa: ASSQDLGQGPDEQF

v_gene: TRBV4-1
j_gene: TRBJ2-2
len: 11
d_gene: -
CDR3aa: ASSLTGGGELF

v_gene: TRBV7-2
j_gene: TRBJ1-2
len: 12
d_gene: -
CDR3aa: ASSSDSEAYGYT

v_gene: TRBV28
j_gene: TRBJ1-2
len: 10
d_gene: -
CDR3aa: ASMVETYGYT

v_gene: TRBV4-2
j_gene: TRBJ2-5
len: 14
d_gene: TRBD1
CDR3aa: ASSQDPTTGKETQY

v_gene: TRBV9
j_gene: TRBJ2-7
len: 12
d_gene: TRBD2
CDR3aa: ASSFSGRVDEQY

v_gene: TRBV25-1
j_gene: TRBJ2-7
len: 13
d_gene: TRBD1
CDR3aa: ASSDSRTGGYEQY

v_gene: TRBV29-1
j_gene: TRBJ2-7
len: 11
d_gene: TRBD1
CDR3aa: SAQGQGAFEQY

v_gene: TRBV7-2
j_gene: TRBJ2-7
len: 14
d_gene: TRBD1
CDR3aa: ASSHDTRTGQYEQY

v_gene: TRBV29-1
j_gene: TRBJ2-6
len: 11
d_gene: -
CDR3aa: SVVVSGANVLT

v_gene: TRBV7-9
j_gene: TRBJ2-7
len: 15
d_gene: TRBD1
CDR3aa: ASSLRTARGNFYEQY

v_gene: TRBV30
j_gene: TRBJ2-6
len: 13
d_gene: -
CDR3aa: AGSTLNSGANVLT

v_gene: TRBV7-9
j_gene: TRBJ2-7
len: 9
d_gene: -
CDR3aa: ASTTGYEQY

v_gene: TRBV7-9
j_gene: TRBJ2-1
len: 14
d_gene: TRBD2
CDR3aa: ASSLAASGPYNEQF

v_gene: TRBV5-1
j_gene: TRBJ2-7
len: 11
d_gene: -
CDR3aa: ASTPRPASEQY

v_gene: TRBV9
j_gene: TRBJ2-5
len: 11
d_gene: -
CDR3aa: ASSAGVVETQY

v_gene: TRBV30
j_gene: TRBJ1-3
len: 9
d_gene: -
CDR3aa: AWTGRNTIY

v_gene: TRBV7-2
j_gene: TRBJ2-5
len: 15
d_gene: TRBD2
CDR3aa: ASSRVGSGNPEETQY

v_gene: TRBV25-1
j_gene: TRBJ2-6
len: 11
d_gene: -
CDR3aa: ASRRDGANVLT

v_gene: TRBV7-2
j_gene: TRBJ2-6
len: 14
d_gene: -
CDR3aa: ASSLTVSVGANVLT

v_gene: TRBV10-3
j_gene: TRBJ2-4
len: 13
d_gene: TRBD2
CDR3aa: AIKDSGRAENIQY

v_gene: TRBV4-1
j_gene: TRBJ2-1
len: 13
d_gene: -
CDR3aa: ASSQDVGRLNEQF

v_gene: TRBV7-2
j_gene: TRBJ2-2
len: 11
d_gene: -
CDR3aa: ASSLSLTGELF

v_gene: TRBV29-1
j_gene: TRBJ2-7
len: 12
d_gene: TRBD1
CDR3aa: SVRDRADSYEQY

v_gene: TRBV7-3
j_gene: TRBJ1-1
len: 11
d_gene: -
CDR3aa: ASSTQQNTEAF

v_gene: TRBV6-1
j_gene: TRBJ2-4
len: 12
d_gene: -
CDR3aa: ATDAQSWVRSQY

v_gene: TRBV7-8
j_gene: TRBJ2-3
len: 10
d_gene: -
CDR3aa: ASSSDADTQY

v_gene: TRBV18
j_gene: TRBJ2-5
len: 12
d_gene: TRBD1
CDR3aa: ASSPSAGGETQY

v_gene: TRBV4-1
j_gene: TRBJ2-5
len: 17
d_gene: TRBD2
CDR3aa: ASSQPISPGREGRETQY

v_gene: TRBV29-1
j_gene: TRBJ1-3
len: 12
d_gene: -
CDR3aa: SAKGDLPGNTIY

v_gene: TRBV7-9
j_gene: TRBJ2-7
len: 11
d_gene: -
CDR3aa: ASSLEGNYEQY

v_gene: TRBV27
j_gene: TRBJ1-5
len: 13
d_gene: TRBD1
CDR3aa: ASRWTGSSNQPQH

v_gene: TRBV4-3
j_gene: TRBJ2-7
len: 15
d_gene: -
CDR3aa: ASSQDFGGGSSYEQY

v_gene: TRBV7-9
j_gene: TRBJ2-5
len: 9
d_gene: -
CDR3aa: ASNRQETQY

v_gene: TRBV29-1
j_gene: TRBJ1-1
len: 11
d_gene: -
CDR3aa: SVCVGMNTEAF

v_gene: TRBV2
j_gene: TRBJ2-7
len: 8
d_gene: -
CDR3aa: ASSDGHQY

v_gene: TRBV4-1
j_gene: TRBJ2-1
len: 15
d_gene: -
CDR3aa: ASSQIPPKASINEQF

v_gene: TRBV5-1
j_gene: TRBJ2-7
len: 11
d_gene: -
CDR3aa: ASSFGQGSEQY

v_gene: TRBV29-1
j_gene: TRBJ2-3
len: 13
d_gene: TRBD2
CDR3aa: SAPGTSGFSDTQY

v_gene: TRBV6-5
j_gene: TRBJ2-5
len: 13
d_gene: -
CDR3aa: ASTPPLRDQETQY

v_gene: TRBV14
j_gene: TRBJ2-1
len: 11
d_gene: -
CDR3aa: ASSQTLDNEQF

v_gene: TRBV30
j_gene: TRBJ1-4
len: 14
d_gene: -
CDR3aa: AWSVGSTATNEKLF

v_gene: TRBV6-5
j_gene: TRBJ1-2
len: 13
d_gene: TRBD1
CDR3aa: ASSLGTGGLRGYT

v_gene: TRBV30
j_gene: TRBJ2-1
len: 10
d_gene: -
CDR3aa: AWIGGGNEQF

v_gene: TRBV29-1
j_gene: TRBJ2-5
len: 8
d_gene: -
CDR3aa: SVERETQY

v_gene: TRBV7-9
j_gene: TRBJ2-7
len: 12
d_gene: -
CDR3aa: ASTIAAGTSKQY

v_gene: TRBV30
j_gene: TRBJ2-1
len: 11
d_gene: TRBD2
CDR3aa: AWSRDYNNEQF

v_gene: TRBV9
j_gene: TRBJ2-7
len: 11
d_gene: -
CDR3aa: ASSVPSSYEQY

v_gene: TRBV7-3
j_gene: TRBJ2-1
len: 13
d_gene: TRBD2
CDR3aa: ASSLGLASYNEQF